Following are 20 T cell receptor beta chains from one sample sequenced in a study of T cells expressing NK-cell markers. TCRdb processed the 5' RACE reads again and assigns one entry to each CDR3 protein, with no DNA. Its clone listing holds about 170,000 distinct CDR3 sequences. The sequenced material came from blood T cells: a sorted CD56 or NKG2C T cell subset, CD4+ or CD8+ T cells, or bulk PBMC T cells (not recorded which). All receptors derive from a man between 18 and 69 years old in good health.

The chain has TRBV20-1 and TRBJ1-2. Germline values: CDR1 DFQATT, CDR2 SNEGSKA (reference sequence). CDR3 length equals 12 residues. Here the CDR3 reads CSARWTNYGYTF.

V gene TRBV27 combines with J gene TRBJ2-3. This CDR3 comprises 15 residues. Per the germline V gene, CDR1 is MNHEY and CDR2 is SMNVEV (reference sequence). CDR3 residues: CASSLSRSGTDTQYF.

The V call is TRBV5-1, the J call TRBJ2-7; the D gene TCRdb calls, TRBD1, cannot be checked with no DNA. The CDR3 is made up of 15 amino acids. Germline CDR1 reads SGHRS; CDR2 reads YFSETQ. The CDR3 is CASSPQQGGGGEQYF.

The V call is TRBV6-5, the J call TRBJ2-2; with no DNA, the TCRdb D assignment of TRBD1 cannot be verified. Germline CDR1 reads MNHEY; CDR2 reads SVGAGI. There are 15 residues in the CDR3. CDR3 sequence: CASSSLGGVTGELFF.

The chain is built from TRBV2 and TRBJ2-7; there is no DNA to check the TCRdb D call of TRBD1. This CDR3 is 12 amino acids long. The germline gives CDR1 SNHLY, CDR2 FYNNEI. The CDR3: CASSGGSYEQYF.

CDR3 sequence reads: CASKGGRSPLHF. The V and J genes are TRBV5-6 and TRBJ1-6; the D call from TCRdb, TRBD1, cannot be confirmed without DNA. Germline CDR1 SGHDT, CDR2 YYEEEE. The CDR3 is made up of 12 amino acids.

The chain links TRBV27 to TRBJ2-2; TCRdb returns TRBD1, unconfirmable since there is no DNA. From germline, CDR1 is MNHEY and CDR2 SMNVEV (reference sequence). The CDR3 sequence is 14 residues long. The CDR3: CASSWVNPGRELFF.

The rearrangement links TRBV12-3 or TRBV12-4 to TRBJ2-3; the TCRdb call, TRBD1, lacks DNA for checking. This CDR3 region has 17 residues. This CDR3 is CASSPAMGVYSTDTQYF.

J is TRBJ1-1 and V is TRBV13. There are 12 residues in the CDR3. CDR1 and CDR2 (germline): PRHDT, FYEKMQ (reference sequence). CDR3 sequence reads: CASSLATVEAFF.

The V and J genes are TRBV20-1 and TRBJ1-2; TCRdb's D gene call, TRBD1, goes unchecked for lack of DNA. Germline V gene sequence: CDR1 DFQATT, CDR2 SNEGSKA (reference sequence). The CDR3 length is 15 residues. The CDR3 loop is CSAREKQGANYGYTF.

This chain joins TRBV7-9 and TRBJ1-2. Germline values: CDR1 SEHNR, CDR2 FQNEAQ (reference sequence). The CDR3 is made up of 12 amino acids. CDR3 amino acids: CASSWDLYGYTF.

The V gene is TRBV25-1, the J gene TRBJ2-1; with no DNA, the TCRdb D assignment of TRBD1 cannot be verified. The CDR3 runs to 15 residues. CDR1 is MGHDK and CDR2 is SYGVNS in the germline V gene. CDR3 loop: CASSSWDSSYNEQFF.

The gene calls are TRBV28 and TRBJ2-3. The germline gives CDR1 MDHEN, CDR2 SYDVKM. The CDR3 is 14 residues long. The CDR3 sequence: CASSFLRIVDTQYF. The full variable domain, its missing parts supplied by reference TRBV28 and TRBJ2-3, is DVKVTQSSRYLVKRTGEKVFLECVQDMDHENMFWYRQDPGLGLRLIYFSYDVKMKEKGDIPEGYSVSREKKERFSLILESASTNQTSMYLCASSFLRIVDTQYFGPGTRLTVL.

CDR3 residues: CSARTARNSPLHF. The chain combines TRBV20-1 with TRBJ1-6. Germline lookup yields CDR1 DFQATT and CDR2 SNEGSKA (reference sequence). CDR3 length: 13 amino acids.

The chain recombines TRBV18 with TRBJ1-1. The length of the CDR3 is 16 residues. Germline values: CDR1 KGHSH, CDR2 LQKENI. CDR3 residues: CASSPERSSMNTEAFF.

The V and J genes are TRBV15 and TRBJ2-7; TCRdb reports TRBD1, a call that lacks DNA to check it against. There are 21 residues in the CDR3. The germline gives CDR1 LNHNV, CDR2 YYDKDF (reference sequence). The CDR3 region is CATSRDLALGDGQAVPYEQYF. The full variable domain, in which reference TRBV15 and TRBJ2-7 provide the parts outside the CDR3, is DAMVIQNPRYQVTQFGKPVTLSCSQTLNHNVMYWYQQKSSQAPKLLFHYYDKDFNNEADTPDNFQSRRPNTSFCFLDIRSPGLGDTAMYLCATSRDLALGDGQAVPYEQYFGPGTRLTVT.

CDR3 protein: CATPPSYNEQFF. This rearrangement joins TRBV5-6 to TRBJ2-1; TCRdb outputs TRBD1, but without DNA this stays unchecked. This CDR3 region has 12 residues. Germline-derived CDR1 and CDR2 are SGHDT and YYEEEE.

The chain uses TRBV4-1 and TRBJ2-1; without DNA, the TCRdb call of TRBD2 cannot be checked. Germline V gene data show CDR1 as MGHRA and CDR2 as YSYEKL. This CDR3 contains 13 residues. CDR3 protein: CASSQTSGHEQFF.

The gene calls are TRBV6-5 and TRBJ2-7; as DNA is missing, the TRBD1 call by TCRdb cannot be tested. This CDR3 comprises 18 residues. Germline V gene data show CDR1 as MNHEY and CDR2 as SVGAGI. The CDR3 here is CASSYWDPKRGEGYEQYF.

The V gene is TRBV13, the J gene TRBJ1-1. The CDR3 spans 12 residues. Germline values: CDR1 PRHDT, CDR2 FYEKMQ (reference sequence). This chain's CDR3 is CASQEVNTEAFF.